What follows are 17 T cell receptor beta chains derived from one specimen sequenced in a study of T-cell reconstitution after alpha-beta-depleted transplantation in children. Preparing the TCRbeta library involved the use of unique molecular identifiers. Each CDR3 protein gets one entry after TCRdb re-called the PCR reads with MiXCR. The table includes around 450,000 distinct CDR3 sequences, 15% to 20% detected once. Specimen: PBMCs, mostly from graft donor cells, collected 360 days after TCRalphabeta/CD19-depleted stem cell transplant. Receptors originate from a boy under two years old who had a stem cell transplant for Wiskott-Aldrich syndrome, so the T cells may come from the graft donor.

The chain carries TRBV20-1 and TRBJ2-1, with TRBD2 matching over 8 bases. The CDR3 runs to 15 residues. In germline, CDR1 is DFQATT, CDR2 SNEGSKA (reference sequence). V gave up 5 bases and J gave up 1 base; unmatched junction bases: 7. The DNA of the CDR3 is TGCAGTGCTGGTCTAGCGGGTTCTTCCTACAATGAGCAGTTCTTC. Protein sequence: CSAGLAGSSYNEQFF.

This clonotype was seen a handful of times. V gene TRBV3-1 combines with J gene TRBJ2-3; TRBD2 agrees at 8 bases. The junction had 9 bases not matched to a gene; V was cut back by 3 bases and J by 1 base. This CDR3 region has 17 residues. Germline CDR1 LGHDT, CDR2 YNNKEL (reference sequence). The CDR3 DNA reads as TGTGCCAGCAGCCAGGTTAAGAGTAGCGGGGGCACAGATACGCAGTATTTT. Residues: CASSQVKSSGGTDTQYF.

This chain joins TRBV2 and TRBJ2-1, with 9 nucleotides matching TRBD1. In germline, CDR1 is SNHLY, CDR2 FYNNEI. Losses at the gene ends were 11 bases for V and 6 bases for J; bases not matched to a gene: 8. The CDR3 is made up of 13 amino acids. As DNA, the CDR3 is TGTGCCGGGACAGGGAGGATACGCAATGAGCAGTTCTTC. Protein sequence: CAGTGRIRNEQFF.

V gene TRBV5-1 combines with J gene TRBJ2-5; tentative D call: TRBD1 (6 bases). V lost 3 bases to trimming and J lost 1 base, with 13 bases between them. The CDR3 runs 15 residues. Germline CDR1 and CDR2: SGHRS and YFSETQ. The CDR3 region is CASSSRQAVQETQYF. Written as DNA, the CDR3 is TGCGCCAGCAGCTCCCGACAGGCTGTCCAAGAGACCCAGTACTTC.

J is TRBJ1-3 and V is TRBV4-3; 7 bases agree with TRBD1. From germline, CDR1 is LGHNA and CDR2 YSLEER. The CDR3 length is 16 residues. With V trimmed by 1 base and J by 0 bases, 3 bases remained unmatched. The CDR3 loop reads CASSQADRASGNTIYF. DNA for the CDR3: TGCGCCAGCAGCCAAGCCGACAGGGCCTCTGGAAACACCATATATTTT.

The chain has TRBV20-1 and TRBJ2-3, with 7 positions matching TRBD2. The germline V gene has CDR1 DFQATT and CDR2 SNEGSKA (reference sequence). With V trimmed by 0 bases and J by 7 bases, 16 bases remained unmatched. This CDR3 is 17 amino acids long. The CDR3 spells CSARDYWPRRETNTQYF. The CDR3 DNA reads TGCAGTGCTAGAGATTATTGGCCCCGGCGGGAGACTAATACGCAGTATTTT.

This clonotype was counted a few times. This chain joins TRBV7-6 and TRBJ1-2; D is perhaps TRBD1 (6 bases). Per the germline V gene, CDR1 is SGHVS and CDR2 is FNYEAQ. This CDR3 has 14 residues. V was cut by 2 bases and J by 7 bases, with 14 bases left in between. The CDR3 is CASSLRQVGAGYTF. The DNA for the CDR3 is TGTGCCAGCAGCTTACGACAGGTGGGGGCTGGCTACACCTTC.

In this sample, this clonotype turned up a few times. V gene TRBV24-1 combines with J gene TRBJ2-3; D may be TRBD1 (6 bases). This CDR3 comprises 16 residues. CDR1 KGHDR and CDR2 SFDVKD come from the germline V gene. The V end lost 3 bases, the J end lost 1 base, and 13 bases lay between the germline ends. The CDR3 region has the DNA TGTGCCACCAGTGATACAGGGAAAAGGGGCACAGATACGCAGTATTTT. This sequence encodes CATSDTGKRGTDTQYF.

The CDR3 coding sequence is TGTGCCATCAGTGAAGTGGGTCACGAGCAGTACTTC. This encodes CAISEVGHEQYF. The V gene is TRBV10-3, the J gene TRBJ2-7; D is unclear. The germline V and J ends were trimmed by 3 bases and 5 bases, with 8 bases remaining between them. The CDR3 is made up of 12 amino acids. From germline, CDR1 is ENHRY and CDR2 SYGVKD.

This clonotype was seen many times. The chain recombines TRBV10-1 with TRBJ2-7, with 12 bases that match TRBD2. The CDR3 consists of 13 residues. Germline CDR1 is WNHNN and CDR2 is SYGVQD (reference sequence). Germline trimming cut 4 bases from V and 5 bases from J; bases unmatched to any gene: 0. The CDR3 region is CASSGLAGDEQYF. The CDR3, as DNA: TGCGCCAGCAGTGGACTAGCGGGGGACGAGCAGTACTTC.

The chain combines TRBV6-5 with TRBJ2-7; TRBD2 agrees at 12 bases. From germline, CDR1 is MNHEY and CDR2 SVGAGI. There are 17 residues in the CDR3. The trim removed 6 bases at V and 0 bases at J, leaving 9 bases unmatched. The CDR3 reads CASRLTSGGSSSYEQYF. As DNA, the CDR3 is TGTGCCAGCAGACTTACTAGCGGGGGGTCTAGCTCCTACGAGCAGTACTTC.

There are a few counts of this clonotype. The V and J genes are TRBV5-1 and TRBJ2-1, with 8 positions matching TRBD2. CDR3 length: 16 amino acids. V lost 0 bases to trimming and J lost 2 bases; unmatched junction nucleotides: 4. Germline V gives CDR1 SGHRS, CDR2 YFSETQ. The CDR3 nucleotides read TGCGCCAGCAGCTTGGGGGTCGGGGGGGCCTACAATGAGCAGTTCTTC. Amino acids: CASSLGVGGAYNEQFF.

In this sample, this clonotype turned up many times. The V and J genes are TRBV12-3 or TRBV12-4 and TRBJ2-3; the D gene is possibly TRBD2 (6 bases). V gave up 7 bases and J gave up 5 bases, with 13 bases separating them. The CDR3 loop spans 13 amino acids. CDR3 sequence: CASTFRGGDTQYF. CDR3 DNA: TGTGCCAGCACATTTAGGGGAGGAGATACGCAGTATTTT.

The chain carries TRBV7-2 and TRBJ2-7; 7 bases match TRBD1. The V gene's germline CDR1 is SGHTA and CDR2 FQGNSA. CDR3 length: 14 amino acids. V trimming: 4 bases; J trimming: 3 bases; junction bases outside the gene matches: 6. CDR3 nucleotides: TGTGCCAGCAGCTGGACAGGTTTCCTCTACGAGCAGTACTTC. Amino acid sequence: CASSWTGFLYEQYF. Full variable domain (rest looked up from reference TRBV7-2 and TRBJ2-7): GAGVSQSPSNKVTEKGKDVELRCDPISGHTALYWYRQSLGQGLEFLIYFQGNSAPDKSGLPSDRFSAERTGGSVSTLTIQRTQQEDSAVYLCASSWTGFLYEQYFGPGTRLTVT.

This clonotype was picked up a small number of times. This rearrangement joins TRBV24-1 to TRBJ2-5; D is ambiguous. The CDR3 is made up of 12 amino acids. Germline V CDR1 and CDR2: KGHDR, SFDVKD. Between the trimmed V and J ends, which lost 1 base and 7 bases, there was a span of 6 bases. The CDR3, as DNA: TGTGCCACCAGTGATTTCCGCGGGACCCAGTACTTC. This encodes CATSDFRGTQYF.

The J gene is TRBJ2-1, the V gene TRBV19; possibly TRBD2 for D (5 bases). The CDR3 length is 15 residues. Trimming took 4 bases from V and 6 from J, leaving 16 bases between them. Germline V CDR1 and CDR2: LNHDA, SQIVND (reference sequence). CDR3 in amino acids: CASSTTLDSPNEQFF. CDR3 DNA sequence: TGTGCCAGTAGTACAACCCTGGACTCACCCAATGAGCAGTTCTTC.

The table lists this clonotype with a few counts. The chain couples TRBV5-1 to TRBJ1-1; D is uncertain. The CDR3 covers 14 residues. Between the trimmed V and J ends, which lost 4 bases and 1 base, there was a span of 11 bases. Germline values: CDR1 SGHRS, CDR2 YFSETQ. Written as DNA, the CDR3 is TGCGCCAGCAGCGAGTCGGCACCGAACACTGAAGCTTTCTTT. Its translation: CASSESAPNTEAFF.